The present entry profiles one T cell receptor beta chain with its context. This clone has only one observation. Which antigen it targets is not known. No much larger clonotype is one base removed from it; base qualities were not supplied. This sample is drawn from a study of blood T cell repertoires in COVID-19 (dated by TCRdb to the early 2020s). For context, the study as a whole: The collaborator samples originated in the United States, Italy and Spain and spanned the acute and convalescent phases of COVID-19. Samples came from the ongoing ImmuneRACE study (first 160 participants) plus 1,254 subjects from 6 global collaborators. Deeply sampled blood TCRbeta repertoires from subjects exposed to, actively infected with, or recovered from COVID-19 were included in the dataset. Where available, HLA class I and class II types were obtained from metadata supplied by the sample provider rather than from assay-based typing. The prospective study material was composed of cDNA or gDNA derived from T cells, B-cell-depleted T cells, or PBMCs. The repertoires were released in a freely available public database meant as a resource for research on the immune response to SARS-CoV-2. Sample metadata almost always included a de-identified subject ID, COVID-19 status, age in years and sex.

In Seattle, one collaborating source enrolled patients while the infection was active and tracked those patients longitudinally over the course of disease. Whole blood was collected in K2EDTA tubes by collaborating institutions according to the institutions' own protocols. For TCRbeta analysis, collaborator samples were shipped as frozen whole blood, as isolated PBMCs, or as DNA extracted from either sample type. V and J are trimmed by 3 bases and 6 bases, and the gene matches miss 7 bases of the junction. According to the germline V gene, CDR1 reads KGHSH and CDR2 reads LQKENI. The cysteine opens and the phenylalanine closes a CDR3 of 15 amino acids. CDR3 DNA only is kept here, 45 bases in frame from base 1. Results the study describes overall, beyond this receptor: How much clinical and demographic metadata was included differed by source and by participant, and the metadata was provided uncurated.

TCRbeta CDR3 regions were amplified from genomic DNA by means of the immunoSEQ Assay, a bias-controlled multiplex PCR. The study's processing was this. The number of nucleated cells in each sample was estimated by amplification of reference gene primers within the assay. Sequence reads were collapsed and filtered to measure the absolute abundance of every unique TCRbeta CDR3 rearrangement. For each sample, productive Simpson clonality was calculated as the square root of Simpson's diversity index over productive rearrangements. TCRdb's version of the immuneACCESS table is confined to in-frame rearrangements and falls short of the full clone set. An unresolved V gene accounts for under half of the shortfall where checked; the remainder is of unknown origin. V and J calls and clone size are copied from that table; D and trimming were computed from the DNA. Recorded for this sample are 440,000 or so clones; 89% of them occurred a single time. About 1.4% of the sample comes from the top ten.

The material sequenced was peripheral blood. This clonotype originated in a middle-aged woman with COVID-19, enrolled during active disease. The receptor chain draws on TRBV18 and TRBJ1-4, with 7 central nucleotides matching TRBD1. The CDR3 protein sequence reads: CASSPRQGFYEKLFF. The nucleotides are TGTGCCAGCTCACCCCGACAGGGATTCTATGAAAAACTGTTTTTT.